One and the same sample provided the 5 T cell receptor beta chains below, sequenced in a study of T cell repertoires in cytomegalovirus infection. MiXCR, run by TCRdb on the reads, gives a single entry per CDR3 protein. Of about 52,000 distinct CDR3 sequences listed, less than 20% are singletons. These receptors have no known antigen. The source was CD8+ T cells from cultured PBMCs, collected from culture after CMV antigen stimulation. Receptor source: a human donor in good health (CMV status not recorded). Some clones in this sample may be carry-over from other donors' samples.

The rearrangement links TRBV7-6 to TRBJ2-3; 13 nucleotides line up with TRBD2. CDR1 and CDR2 from the germline V gene are SGHVS and FNYEAQ. The CDR3 contains 17 residues. Trimming cost V 5 bases and J 6 bases; bases outside gene matches: 11. CDR3 DNA sequence: TGTGCCAGCAGCCGAGACAAGACTAGCGGGGGGCCTGATACGCAGTATTTT. Translated: CASSRDKTSGGPDTQYF.

This clonotype has only a few counts. This chain connects TRBV12-3 or TRBV12-4 to TRBJ2-1, with a possible D match to TRBD1 (5 bases). The V end was cut by 4 bases, the J end by 10 bases, with 11 bases between. CDR3 length equals 12 residues. In nucleotides, the CDR3 is TGTGCCAGCAGTTCCTCAGGGAACGAGCAGTTCTTC. Translating it yields CASSSSGNEQFF.

This clonotype appeared a few times. V and J are TRBV7-3 and TRBJ2-5, with a possible D match to TRBD1 (5 bases). The CDR3 has 17 amino acids. The germline V gene encodes CDR1 SGHTA and CDR2 FQGTGA. V gave up 1 base and J gave up 1 base, with 16 bases separating them. CDR3 in amino acids: CASSLSSGDSLQETQYF. DNA for the CDR3: TGTGCCAGCAGCTTAAGTAGTGGAGACAGCCTCCAAGAGACCCAGTACTTC.

V is TRBV7-9 and J is TRBJ2-1; possibly TRBD1 or TRBD2 for D (7 bases each). The germline gives CDR1 SEHNR, CDR2 FQNEAQ (reference sequence). Trimming removed 1 base from V and 3 bases from J, with 16 bases in between. The CDR3 runs to 17 residues. CDR3 sequence: CASSLGGRGPFYNEQFF. CDR3 DNA: TGTGCCAGCAGCTTAGGAGGGAGGGGGCCCTTCTACAATGAGCAGTTCTTC.

The chain uses TRBV10-3 and TRBJ2-7, with D uncertain. This CDR3 region has 13 residues. Trimming removed 8 bases from V and 0 bases from J, with 11 bases in between. Germline V CDR1 and CDR2: ENHRY, SYGVKD. DNA for the CDR3: TGTGCCATCGGGTCTGGGGACTCCTACGAGCAGTACTTC. Translated: CAIGSGDSYEQYF.